This T cell receptor (beta chain) is drawn from a study of blood T cell repertoires in COVID-19. V lost 0 bases and J lost 4; bases outside the gene matches: 2. This CDR3 has 15 residues. Looked up from germline, CDR1 is SGDLS and CDR2 is YYNGEE. Profiled with immunoSEQ multiplex PCR; TCRdb holds only in-frame clones, not every one. This table has under 300,000 clones, roughly 86% appearing once. Sequences were obtained from PBMCs or T cells enriched from blood (not recorded which). The J gene is TRBJ2-2, the V gene TRBV9; the match to TRBD1 covers 8 bases. This clonotype was sampled from a woman aged 60-75 years who had recovered from COVID-19. CDR3 sequence: CASSVGTGPTGELFF. In nucleotides, the CDR3 is TGTGCCAGCAGCGTAGGGACAGGGCCCACCGGGGAGCTGTTTTTT.